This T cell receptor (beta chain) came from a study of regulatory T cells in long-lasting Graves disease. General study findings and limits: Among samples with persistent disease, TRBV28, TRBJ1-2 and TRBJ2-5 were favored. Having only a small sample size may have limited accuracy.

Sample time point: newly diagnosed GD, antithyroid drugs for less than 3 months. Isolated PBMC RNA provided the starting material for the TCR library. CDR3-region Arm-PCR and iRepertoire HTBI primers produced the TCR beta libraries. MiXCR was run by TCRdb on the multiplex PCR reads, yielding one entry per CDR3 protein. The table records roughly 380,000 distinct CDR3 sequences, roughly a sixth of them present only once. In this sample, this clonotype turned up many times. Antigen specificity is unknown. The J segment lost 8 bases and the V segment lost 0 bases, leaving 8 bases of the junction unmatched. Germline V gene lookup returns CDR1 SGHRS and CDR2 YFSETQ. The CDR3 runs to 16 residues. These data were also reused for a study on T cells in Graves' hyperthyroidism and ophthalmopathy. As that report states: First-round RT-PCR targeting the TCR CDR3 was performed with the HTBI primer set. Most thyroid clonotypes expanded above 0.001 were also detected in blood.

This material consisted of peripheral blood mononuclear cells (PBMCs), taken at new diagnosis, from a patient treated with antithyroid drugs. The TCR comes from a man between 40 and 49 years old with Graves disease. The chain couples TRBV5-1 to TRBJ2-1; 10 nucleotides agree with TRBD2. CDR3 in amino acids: CASSLGAGGTDDEQFF. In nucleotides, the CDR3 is TGCGCCAGCAGCTTGGGAGCGGGGGGGACGGATGATGAGCAGTTCTTC. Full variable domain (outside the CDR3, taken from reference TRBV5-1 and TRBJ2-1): KAGVTQTPRYLIKTRGQQVTLSCSPISGHRSVSWYQQTPGQGLQFLFEYFSETQRNKGNFPGRFSGRQFSNSRSEMNVSTLELGDSALYLCASSLGAGGTDDEQFFGPGTRLTVL.